This TCR beta chain came from a study of T cell responses to AZD1222 COVID-19 vaccine. Germline V gives CDR1 SNHLY, CDR2 FYNNEI. V lost 4 bases and J 2 bases, leaving 8 bases between the germline ends. The length of the CDR3 is 13 residues. Of note for this clone: Its cognate antigen is unknown.

The assay was immunoSEQ multiplex PCR, and TCRdb's table has in-frame clones only and misses some. The table records 55,000 to 65,000 clones, approximately 85% of them present only once. Findings and limits, study-wide: Unmutated variant regions are reportedly targeted by nearly half of spike-specific TCRs. Spike-specific TCR repertoires showed rising breadth and depth after two AZD1222 doses.

The starting material was peripheral blood, obtained on day 0 of AZD1222 vaccination. The clonotype originates from an adult in good health. This chain uses TRBV2 with TRBJ1-2; D uncertain. CDR3 sequence (DNA): TGTGCCAGCAGTGTACAGAAAAACTATGGCTACACCTTC. Its protein product is CASSVQKNYGYTF. The full variable domain, with the rest looked up from reference TRBV2 and TRBJ1-2, is EPEVTQTPSHQVTQMGQEVILRCVPISNHLYFYWYRQILGQKVEFLVSFYNNEISEKSEIFDDQFSVERPDGSNFTLKIRSTKLEDSAMYFCASSVQKNYGYTFGSGTRLTVV.